The entry below gives a single TCR beta chain sequence along with its context. TCRdb's table, derived via immunoSEQ multiplex PCR, lists solely in-frame clones and lacks some. There are tens of thousands of clones in the sample; 75% to 95% occur only once, and about 0.35% lies in the top ten. This entry comes from a study of technical replicates of blood from a handful of donors. J lost 4 bases, V lost 7 bases, and 9 bases had no gene match. This CDR3 has 14 residues. The germline V gene encodes CDR1 SNHLY and CDR2 FYNNEI. The chain combines TRBV2 with TRBJ1-1, with 7 bases aligning to TRBD1. Material: T cells isolated from PBMCs. The clonotype was recovered from a human donor in good health. Some clones in this sample may be carry-over from other donors' samples. The CDR3 DNA sequence: TGTGCCAGCACCTACACAGGGGTAGGCACTGAAGCTTTCTTT. It codes for CASTYTGVGTEAFF. Full variable domain (missing parts from reference TRBV2 and TRBJ1-1): EPEVTQTPSHQVTQMGQEVILRCVPISNHLYFYWYRQILGQKVEFLVSFYNNEISEKSEIFDDQFSVERPDGSNFTLKIRSTKLEDSAMYFCASTYTGVGTEAFFGQGTRLTVV.